This T cell receptor (beta chain) was found in a study of CD8+ T cells in alopecia areata. Study as a whole: Grafts of skin from C3H/HeJ donors aged roughly 6-12 months with spontaneous alopecia went to female C3H/HeJ mice aged roughly 7-10 weeks.

This clone appeared many times. Antigen specificity is unknown. The listed genes are named as in mouse. The missing CDR3 end, 4 residues past where the read stops, is filled in from the germline J gene. The CDR3 has 17 residues. The J segment lost 0 bases and the V segment lost 3 bases, leaving 3 bases of the junction unmatched. The germline CDR1 and CDR2 sequences are NNHDY and SYVADS. Study-wide results and limits: Scalp sequencing also captures normal skin's resident alphabeta T cells.

RNA was isolated and reverse transcribed to cDNA, the sequencing template. The data were produced by immunoSEQ multiplex PCR, yet TCRdb's version contains in-frame clones alone and is incomplete. This repertoire holds around 100,000 clones, and none appear only once. The sequenced sample was lesional skin. V usage is TRBV13-3 and J usage is TRBJ2-3; 14 nucleotides match TRBD2. The TCR comes from a C3H/HeJ mouse with alopecia areata. The mouse strain carries the MHC haplotype H2-k. Partial CDR3 DNA: TGTGCCAGCAGTGGGGACTGGGGGGGCGCGAGTGCAGAA. Protein sequence: CASSGDWGGASAE. The CDR3 in full is CASSGDWGGASAETLYF.